Given below is one TCR beta chain in context. Its cognate antigen is unknown. Arm-PCR with iRepertoire HTBI primers amplified the CDR3 regions for these TCR beta libraries. In the original analysis: Identified segments across samples numbered roughly 60 TRBV and about 13 TRBJ. TCRdb passed the multiplex PCR reads through MiXCR, listing each CDR3 protein once. The V and J calls come from TCRdb's annotation, not from the publication. The sample lists 650,000 to 700,000 distinct CDR3 sequences; around 32% were seen once. This specimen belongs to a study of regulatory T cells in long-lasting Graves disease. CDR1 is SGHTA and CDR2 is FQGTGA in the germline V gene. J lost 2 bases, V lost 2 bases, and 2 bases had no gene match. This CDR3 region has 15 residues. The time point: persistent/refractory GD, antithyroid drugs over 5 years with positive TRAb. After RNA was extracted from PBMCs, the TCR library was made from it.

Study-level points and caveats: Comparison showed that persistent patients shared more public clonotypes (around 3,000) than new patients (roughly 970).

Source: peripheral blood mononuclear cells (PBMCs), taken when the disease was refractory, from a patient treated with antithyroid drugs. The source of this sequence is a female donor with Graves disease. The chain recombines TRBV7-3 with TRBJ2-1; 8 bases are shared with TRBD1. The CDR3 sequence is CASSLRTGTYNEQFF. DNA of the CDR3: TGTGCCAGCAGCTTACGGACAGGGACCTACAATGAGCAGTTCTTC.